These 31 T cell receptor beta chains originate from one sample sequenced in a study of blood T cells in healthy people across ages. A second PCR, run for about 6 to 11 cycles, used a sample-barcoded 5' primer plus a J-beta primer mix. TCRdb analysed the 5' RACE reads with MiXCR anew, one entry per CDR3 protein. The table shows 710,000 or so distinct CDR3 sequences, with around a fifth occurring only once. Sample: blood. All receptors come from a man between 65 and 85 years old in good health.

This clonotype has a handful of counts. The chain is built from TRBV6-2 or TRBV6-3 and TRBJ2-5, with 11 bases that match TRBD1. CDR1 is MNHEY and CDR2 is SVGEGT in the germline V gene. The length of the CDR3 is 14 residues. With 6 bases clipped from V and 5 bases from J, the junction kept 5 bases outside the gene matches. This chain's CDR3 is CASSTGQGVETQYF. The DNA of the CDR3 is TGTGCCAGCAGCACGGGACAGGGGGTTGAGACCCAGTACTTC.

This clonotype was seen more than once but under ten times. V is TRBV29-1 and J is TRBJ2-3, with D possibly matching TRBD1 (6 bases). V was clipped by 7 bases and J by 3 bases, with 14 bases between them. CDR1 SQVTM and CDR2 ANQGSEA come from the germline V gene. This CDR3 spans 13 amino acids. This CDR3 reads CSAETGLTDTQYF. The CDR3 DNA sequence: TGCAGCGCCGAAACAGGGCTAACAGATACGCAGTATTTT.

This clonotype was found a few times. This chain uses TRBV19 with TRBJ1-4; D is possibly TRBD1 (5 bases). V lost 7 bases, J lost 7 bases, and 16 bases lay in between. Per germline, CDR1 LNHDA and CDR2 SQIVND (reference sequence). The CDR3 has 14 residues. The CDR3 nucleotides are TGTGCCAGTATTCCGCAGGGATCTGGTGAAAAACTGTTTTTT. Translating it yields CASIPQGSGEKLFF.

The table lists this clonotype with a few counts. The gene calls are TRBV25-1 and TRBJ1-2, with 9 bases fitting TRBD1. V shed 1 base and J 8 bases; nucleotides not matched to a gene: 5. The CDR3 runs 14 residues. The germline CDR1 and CDR2 sequences are MGHDK and SYGVNS. Here the CDR3 reads CASSEFPTGGGYTF. In DNA form, the CDR3 reads TGTGCCAGCAGTGAATTTCCGACAGGGGGAGGCTACACCTTC.

The sample holds a few counts of this clonotype. The V call is TRBV2, the J call TRBJ2-5, with D uncertain. Germline V gives CDR1 SNHLY, CDR2 FYNNEI. The CDR3 is 13 residues long. V lost 11 bases and J lost 1, with 14 bases in between. The CDR3 loop reads CAGSLGIQETQYF. CDR3 in DNA: TGTGCCGGCTCGTTGGGGATCCAAGAGACCCAGTACTTC.

The rearrangement uses TRBV5-1 and TRBJ2-4; D call uncertain. This CDR3 region has 12 residues. From germline, CDR1 is SGHRS and CDR2 YFSETQ. V lost 2 bases and J lost 8, with 8 bases in between. DNA of the CDR3: TGCGCCAGCAGCTTTAATCCGGACATTCAGTACTTC. Its translation: CASSFNPDIQYF. Full variable domain (rest looked up from reference TRBV5-1 and TRBJ2-4): KAGVTQTPRYLIKTRGQQVTLSCSPISGHRSVSWYQQTPGQGLQFLFEYFSETQRNKGNFPGRFSGRQFSNSRSEMNVSTLELGDSALYLCASSFNPDIQYFGAGTRLSVL.

In this sample, this clonotype turned up a few times. The chain employs TRBV20-1 and TRBJ2-2; TRBD1 matches at 11 bases. Germline values: CDR1 DFQATT, CDR2 SNEGSKA (reference sequence). This CDR3 has 16 residues. With 3 bases clipped from V and 5 bases from J, the junction kept 8 bases outside the gene matches. The CDR3 reads CSASSSGQGGTGELFF. For the CDR3, the DNA is TGCAGTGCTAGTAGTTCGGGACAGGGGGGTACCGGGGAGCTGTTTTTT.

This clonotype was seen many times. The V gene is TRBV7-9, the J gene TRBJ1-1, with no clear D. Trimming removed 4 bases at V and 1 base at J, with 10 bases between. This CDR3 is built from 14 residues. The germline V gene has CDR1 SEHNR and CDR2 FQNEAQ (reference sequence). In nucleotides, the CDR3 is TGTGCCAGCAGCTCTGGACGGGAGAACACTGAAGCTTTCTTT. Translating gives CASSSGRENTEAFF.

This clonotype has more than one count but fewer than ten. The CDR3 nucleotides are TGTGCCAGCAGCTTCTTCGGACAGGCAGGGGAGCTGTTTTTT. Protein sequence: CASSFFGQAGELFF. V and J are TRBV7-2 and TRBJ2-2; 7 nucleotides align to TRBD1. Germline lookup yields CDR1 SGHTA and CDR2 FQGNSA. The length of the CDR3 is 14 residues. The V gene end was trimmed by 3 bases and the J gene end by 8 bases; junction bases not matched to a gene: 6.

This sequence joins TRBV4-3 and TRBJ2-3; unclear D gene. Trimming left V 1 base short and J 1 base short, with 15 bases between. The CDR3 runs 17 residues. The V gene's germline CDR1 is LGHNA and CDR2 YSLEER. The CDR3 region has the DNA TGCGCCAGCAGCCAAGGTTTGGGGAAACCACGCACAGATACGCAGTATTTT. The encoded protein is CASSQGLGKPRTDTQYF.

This clonotype was counted between two and nine times. This chain uses TRBV12-3 or TRBV12-4 with TRBJ2-1; D is unclear. The CDR3 has 13 amino acids. Trimming removed 4 bases at V and 7 bases at J, with 11 bases between. DNA of the CDR3: TGTGCCAGCAGTTCTCCGCGCAGGAATGAGCAGTTCTTC. Amino acid sequence: CASSSPRRNEQFF.

Concerning this clonotype: The junction and the germline gene differ at one end; a read error may be behind it. V is TRBV7-9 and J is TRBJ2-7; 11 bases agree with TRBD1. This CDR3 spans 16 amino acids. Germline V gene lookup returns CDR1 SEHNR and CDR2 FQNEAQ (reference sequence). CDR3 in amino acids: CVSSLGQGARSYEQYF. In DNA, the CDR3 is TGTGTCAGCAGCTTAGGACAGGGGGCGCGTTCCTACGAGCAGTACTTC.

The J gene is TRBJ2-1, the V gene TRBV5-1; 9 bases agree with TRBD2. CDR3 length equals 15 residues. From germline, CDR1 is SGHRS and CDR2 YFSETQ. V dropped 1 base and J dropped 10; count of bases not matched to a gene: 9. Here the CDR3 reads CASSLPLAGVGEQFF. CDR3 in DNA: TGCGCCAGCAGCTTGCCCTTAGCGGGAGTGGGGGAGCAGTTCTTC.

Details on this clonotype: A far larger clone is off by one base, so a read error is likely. CDR3 sequence (DNA): TGCGCCAGCAGCTTTGCCGGGGGGGGCACTGAAGCTTTCTTT. It codes for CASSFAGGGTEAFF. V is TRBV5-1 and J is TRBJ1-1; TRBD1 might be the D (5 bases). This CDR3 is built from 14 residues. In germline, CDR1 is SGHRS, CDR2 YFSETQ. V was pared by 2 bases and J by 4 bases, with 12 bases between.

This clonotype was counted a few times. The rearrangement uses TRBV21-1 and TRBJ2-2; the table's D call TRBD1 went unverified against the DNA. TRBV21-1 is an annotated pseudogene. The CDR3 spans 19 residues. CDR3 loop: CASSKARGGALSNTGELFF. The CDR3 DNA is TGTGCCAGCAGCAAAGCGCGAGGGGGAGCGCTATCGAACACCGGGGAGCTGTTTTTT.

This rearrangement joins TRBV5-1 to TRBJ2-5; D uncertain. Trimming removed 1 base from V and 2 bases from J, with 9 bases in between. Germline V gene data show CDR1 as SGHRS and CDR2 as YFSETQ. CDR3 size: 14 residues. The CDR3 protein is CASSLPAPQETQYF. The CDR3 nucleotides are TGCGCCAGCAGCTTGCCAGCCCCTCAAGAGACCCAGTACTTC. Full variable domain (missing parts from reference TRBV5-1 and TRBJ2-5): KAGVTQTPRYLIKTRGQQVTLSCSPISGHRSVSWYQQTPGQGLQFLFEYFSETQRNKGNFPGRFSGRQFSNSRSEMNVSTLELGDSALYLCASSLPAPQETQYFGPGTRLLVL.

The chain links TRBV3-1 to TRBJ2-3; 9 bases fit TRBD2. The V segment lost 0 bases and the J segment 2 bases; nucleotides outside the gene matches: 9. CDR1 and CDR2 (germline): LGHDT, YNNKEL (reference sequence). The CDR3 totals 18 residues. DNA for the CDR3: TGTGCCAGCAGCCAAGAATGGGGGCGGGGGGGCCTCACAGATACGCAGTATTTT. Protein product: CASSQEWGRGGLTDTQYF.

V is TRBV18 and J is TRBJ2-3; D possibly uses TRBD1 or TRBD2 (6 bases each). The CDR3 has 14 amino acids. Germline loops: CDR1 KGHSH, CDR2 LQKENI. Trimming removed 1 base at V and 5 bases at J, with 10 bases between. The CDR3 sequence: CASSPQQGGDTQYF. The CDR3 DNA reads as TGTGCCAGCTCACCACAACAGGGAGGAGATACGCAGTATTTT.

The chain carries TRBV20-1 and TRBJ2-4; D is unresolved. V lost 5 bases and J 7 bases, leaving 15 bases between the germline ends. The CDR3 contains 13 residues. CDR1 and CDR2 (germline): DFQATT, SNEGSKA (reference sequence). The chain's CDR3 is CSAARALGNIQYF. In DNA, the CDR3 is TGCAGTGCTGCCCGGGCCCTGGGGAACATTCAGTACTTC.

This chain uses TRBV7-2 with TRBJ2-5; a possible D gene is TRBD1 (5 bases). This CDR3 is 14 amino acids long. CDR1 SGHTA and CDR2 FQGNSA come from the germline V gene. V was clipped by 5 bases and J by 7 bases, with 17 bases between them. CDR3 amino acids: CASSPHRLSGTQYF. CDR3 DNA sequence: TGTGCCAGCAGCCCGCACAGGCTATCGGGGACCCAGTACTTC.

This clonotype was detected a few times. The chain joins TRBV11-2 to TRBJ2-1; 14 bases match TRBD2. Germline loops: CDR1 SGHAT, CDR2 FQNNGV. The junction had 5 bases not matched to a gene; V was cut back by 4 bases and J by 6 bases. This CDR3 has 16 amino acids. The CDR3 protein is CASSSGLAGGGNEQFF. Here the CDR3 DNA reads TGTGCCAGCAGCTCCGGACTAGCGGGAGGTGGCAATGAGCAGTTCTTC.

This chain connects TRBV7-8 to TRBJ2-3, with D maybe TRBD2 (7 bases). The germline V gene encodes CDR1 SGHVS and CDR2 FQNEAQ. The V and J ends lost 5 bases and 3 bases respectively, with 15 bases between them. The CDR3 extends over 15 amino acids. This chain's CDR3 is CASSPVGGGTDTQYF. In DNA, the CDR3 is TGTGCCAGCAGCCCCGTGGGAGGGGGGACAGATACGCAGTATTTT.

This chain joins TRBV6-6 and TRBJ1-3; unclear D gene. Trimming stripped 6 bases from V and 0 bases from J, with 6 bases between. CDR1 and CDR2 from the germline V gene are MNHNY and SVGAGI (reference sequence). The CDR3 runs to 13 residues. CDR3 protein: CASRGNSGNTIYF. CDR3 DNA sequence: TGTGCCAGCAGAGGTAACTCTGGAAACACCATATATTTT.

This clonotype was picked up a small number of times. This chain uses TRBV10-2 with TRBJ2-4; D may be TRBD2 (6 bases). The CDR3 spans 16 residues. The germline V and J ends were trimmed by 0 bases and 6 bases, with 15 bases remaining between them. The germline gives CDR1 WSHSY, CDR2 SAAADI. As DNA, the CDR3 is TGCGCCAGCAGTGAGTCGCTGAGAAGGGAGGCAAACATTCAGTACTTC. This sequence encodes CASSESLRREANIQYF.

With respect to this clonotype: Germline and junction disagree at one end, which may indicate a read error. The V gene is TRBV7-2, the J gene TRBJ2-1, with 11 bases fitting TRBD2. CDR3 length: 16 residues. Germline CDR1 reads SGHTA; CDR2 reads FQGNSA. CDR3 coding DNA: TGTGCCAGCAGCCCCCCGGGACTAGCGGCTAAGGATGAGCAGCTCTTC. This sequence encodes CASSPPGLAAKDEQLF.

This clonotype was seen only a few times. The rearrangement uses TRBV6-5 and TRBJ2-2; 7 positions match TRBD1. Germline CDR1 is MNHEY and CDR2 is SVGAGI. The V gene end was trimmed by 8 bases and the J gene end by 1 base; junction bases not matched to a gene: 1. The CDR3 totals 13 residues. The CDR3 coding sequence is TGTGCCAGCCAGGGGGTGAACACCGGGGAGCTGTTTTTT. Translating it yields CASQGVNTGELFF.

This clonotype was picked up a small number of times. A read error may produce the germline difference seen at one junction end. V and J are TRBV6-5 and TRBJ1-2; 7 bases fit TRBD1. CDR1 and CDR2 from the germline V gene are MNHEY and SVGAGI. This CDR3 spans 15 amino acids. As DNA, the CDR3 is TGTGCCAGCAGTCCCCTCGGGGACAGTGGCTTTTCTTTCTCTTTC. Translating gives CASSPLGDSGFSFSF.

This clonotype was seen ten or more times. The chain is built from TRBV5-1 and TRBJ2-3, with 7 bases identical to TRBD2. CDR3 length: 16 residues. With 1 base clipped from V and 4 bases from J, the junction kept 9 bases outside the gene matches. Germline V gives CDR1 SGHRS, CDR2 YFSETQ. The CDR3 protein is CASSLHLAGVADTQYF. CDR3 bases: TGCGCCAGCAGCTTGCATCTCGCGGGGGTAGCAGATACGCAGTATTTT. The entire variable domain, with the rest obtained from reference TRBV5-1 and TRBJ2-3, is as follows: KAGVTQTPRYLIKTRGQQVTLSCSPISGHRSVSWYQQTPGQGLQFLFEYFSETQRNKGNFPGRFSGRQFSNSRSEMNVSTLELGDSALYLCASSLHLAGVADTQYFGPGTRLTVL.

The chain couples TRBV27 to TRBJ2-2; D gene uncertain. The CDR3 runs 16 residues. V was trimmed by 4 bases and J by 1 base, leaving 13 bases between them. From germline, CDR1 is MNHEY and CDR2 SMNVEV (reference sequence). As DNA, the CDR3 is TGTGCCAGCAGTTCGCACAGAATTCTGAACACCGGGGAGCTGTTTTTT. Translating it yields CASSSHRILNTGELFF.

This clonotype was found a few times. One end of the junction fails to match germline, which may point to a read error. This chain links TRBV10-3 with TRBJ2-5; TRBD2 might be the D (5 bases). The germline V gene has CDR1 ENHRY and CDR2 SYGVKD. The CDR3 consists of 12 residues. The CDR3, as DNA: TGTGCCATCGGGAGTAGCTGGGAGACCCTGTACTTC. As protein: CAIGSSWETLYF.

This clonotype appeared a few times. The V and J genes are TRBV6-5 and TRBJ1-2; D ambiguous. Germline V gives CDR1 MNHEY, CDR2 SVGAGI. Trimming removed 7 bases at V and 0 bases at J, with 6 bases between. This CDR3 comprises 12 residues. The CDR3 DNA reads TGTGCCAGCATGAGAGCTAACTATGGCTACACCTTC. This translates into CASMRANYGYTF.